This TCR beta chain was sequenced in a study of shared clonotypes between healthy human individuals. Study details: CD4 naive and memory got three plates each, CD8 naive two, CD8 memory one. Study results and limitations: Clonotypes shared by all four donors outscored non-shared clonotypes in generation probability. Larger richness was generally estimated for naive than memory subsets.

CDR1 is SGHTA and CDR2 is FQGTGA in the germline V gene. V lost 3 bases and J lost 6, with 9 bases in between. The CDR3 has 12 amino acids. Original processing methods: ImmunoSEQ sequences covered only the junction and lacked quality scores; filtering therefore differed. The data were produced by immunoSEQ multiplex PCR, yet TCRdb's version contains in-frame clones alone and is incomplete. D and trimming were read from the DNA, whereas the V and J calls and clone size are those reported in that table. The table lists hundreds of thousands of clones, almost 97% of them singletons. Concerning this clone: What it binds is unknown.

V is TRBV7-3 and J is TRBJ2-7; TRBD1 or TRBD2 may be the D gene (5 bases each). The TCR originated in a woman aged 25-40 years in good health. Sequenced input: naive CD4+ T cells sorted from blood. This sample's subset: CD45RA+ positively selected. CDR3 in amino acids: CASSFWDAEQYF. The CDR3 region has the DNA TGTGCCAGCAGCTTCTGGGACGCCGAGCAGTACTTC.